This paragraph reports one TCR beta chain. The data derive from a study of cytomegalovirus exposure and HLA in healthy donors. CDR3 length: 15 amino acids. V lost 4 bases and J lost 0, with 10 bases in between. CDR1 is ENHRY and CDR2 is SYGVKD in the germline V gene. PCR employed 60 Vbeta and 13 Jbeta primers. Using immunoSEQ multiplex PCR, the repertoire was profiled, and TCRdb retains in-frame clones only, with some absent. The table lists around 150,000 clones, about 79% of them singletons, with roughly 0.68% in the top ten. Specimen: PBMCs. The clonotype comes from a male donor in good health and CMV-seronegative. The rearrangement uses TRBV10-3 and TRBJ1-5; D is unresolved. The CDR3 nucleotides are TGTGCCATCAGTGCGTGGGGAGATAGCAATCAGCCCCAGCATTTT. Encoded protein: CAISAWGDSNQPQHF.